These 26 T cell receptor beta chains were all obtained from the same sample, sequenced in a study of regulatory T cells in long-lasting Graves disease. In building TCR beta libraries, iRepertoire HTBI primers were used together with Arm-PCR of CDR3 regions. MiXCR, run by TCRdb on the multiplex PCR reads, gives a single entry per CDR3 protein. The repertoire holds about 660,000 distinct CDR3 sequences, with about 30% as singletons. As for time point: persistent/refractory GD, antithyroid drugs over 5 years with positive TRAb. The TCR library was made from RNA that had been extracted from PBMCs in TRIzol. The input for sequencing was peripheral blood mononuclear cells (PBMCs), taken when the disease was refractory, from a patient treated with antithyroid drugs. The source is a female donor with Graves disease.

As regards this clonotype: This CDR3 fails to terminate in the conserved phenylalanine or tryptophan, so it likely reflects a read error. The chain has TRBV20-1 and TRBJ2-7, with D unresolved. This CDR3 comprises 12 residues. Germline-derived CDR1 and CDR2 are DFQATT and SNEGSKA (reference sequence). V was cut by 4 bases and J by 5 bases, with 12 bases left in between. DNA of the CDR3: TGCAGTGCTACCCTTCGTTGGGACGAGCAGTACCTC. This sequence encodes CSATLRWDEQYL.

This clonotype was counted ten times or more. The rearrangement links TRBV6-7 to TRBJ2-7; 13 positions match TRBD2. TRBV6-7 is an open reading frame, and its role is uncertain. With 6 bases clipped from V and 2 bases from J, the junction kept 4 bases outside the gene matches. CDR3 length: 15 residues. This CDR3 reads CASSLLAGGPYEQYF. CDR3 DNA: TGTGCCAGCAGCCTACTAGCGGGAGGGCCCTACGAGCAGTACTTC.

The J gene is TRBJ2-2, the V gene TRBV9; D is ambiguous. This CDR3 contains 15 residues. Per germline, CDR1 SGDLS and CDR2 YYNGEE. Trimming cost V 0 bases and J 0 bases, with 6 bases left between them. The CDR3 here is CASSVEASNTGELFF. The CDR3 nucleotides read TGTGCCAGCAGCGTAGAAGCCTCGAACACCGGGGAGCTGTTTTTT.

V usage is TRBV12-3 or TRBV12-4 and J usage is TRBJ1-2; TRBD1 matches 8 bases. Trimming cost V 4 bases and J 6 bases; bases outside gene matches: 7. The CDR3 is made up of 14 amino acids. The CDR3: CASSSDGQGHGYTF. In DNA form, the CDR3 reads TGTGCCAGCAGTTCCGACGGACAGGGCCATGGCTACACCTTC.

This chain connects TRBV11-2 to TRBJ1-1, with D possibly being TRBD1 (6 bases). Trimming shortened V by 5 bases and J by 4 bases, and 23 bases separated the two germline ends. This CDR3 is 17 amino acids long. Germline loops: CDR1 SGHAT, CDR2 FQNNGV. The CDR3 is CASSRGGGRGFGTEAFF. The CDR3 DNA is TGTGCCAGCAGCCGGGGGGGGGGCAGGGGTTTTGGCACTGAAGCTTTCTTT.

The chain is built from TRBV12-3 or TRBV12-4 and TRBJ2-5; TRBD2 agrees at 7 bases. The length of the CDR3 is 18 residues. V trimming: 5 bases; J trimming: 2 bases; junction bases outside the gene matches: 17. The CDR3: CASSENPPSGASQETQYF. CDR3 nucleotide sequence: TGTGCCAGCAGTGAAAACCCCCCCAGCGGGGCCTCACAAGAGACCCAGTACTTC.

Ten or more counts support this clonotype. This chain links TRBV27 with TRBJ2-5, with a possible D match to TRBD1 (6 bases). This CDR3 comprises 16 residues. Germline V gene lookup returns CDR1 MNHEY and CDR2 SMNVEV (reference sequence). V lost 5 bases to trimming and J lost 5 bases, with 21 bases between them. The CDR3: CASSVRDNKMGETQYF. The CDR3 coding sequence is TGTGCCAGCAGTGTCCGGGACAACAAAATGGGGGAGACCCAGTACTTC.

The J gene is TRBJ2-7, the V gene TRBV11-2; 8 bases fit TRBD1. The germline gives CDR1 SGHAT, CDR2 FQNNGV. CDR3 length equals 16 residues. V lost 6 bases, J lost 4 bases, and 14 bases stayed unmatched. This chain's CDR3 is CASSYRGRGLRYEQYF. CDR3 nucleotide sequence: TGTGCCAGCAGTTACCGGGGCAGGGGGCTGCGATACGAGCAGTACTTC.

The V gene is TRBV14, the J gene TRBJ2-2, with D unclear. CDR1 is SGHDN and CDR2 is FVKESK in the germline V gene. The CDR3 runs 15 residues. Trimming left V 0 bases short and J 7 bases short, with 12 bases between. The CDR3 DNA reads as TGTGCCAGCAGCCAAGAATTTGTCCGGATCGGGGAGCTGTTTTTT. As protein: CASSQEFVRIGELFF.

The chain couples TRBV20-1 to TRBJ2-7, with 10 bases that match TRBD1. Losses at the gene ends were 7 bases for V and 4 bases for J; bases not matched to a gene: 7. Germline V gene data show CDR1 as DFQATT and CDR2 as SNEGSKA (reference sequence). The CDR3 sequence is 13 residues long. The CDR3 bases are TGCAGTGTATCGCCGGGACAGGGGTACGAGCAGTACTTC. Protein: CSVSPGQGYEQYF.

As concerns this clonotype: At one end, the junction sequence differs from germline, possibly due to a read error. V is TRBV6-1 and J is TRBJ2-2; TRBD2 is a possible D gene (5 bases). Germline CDR1 MNHNS, CDR2 SASEGT. The CDR3 contains 13 residues. In DNA form, the CDR3 reads TGTGCCAGCAGCACCGGTAACACCGGGAAGCTGTTTTTT. Protein sequence: CASSTGNTGKLFF.

CDR3 protein: CASSFILAGTQYF. CDR3 nucleotide sequence: TGTGCCAGCAGTTTCATACTAGCCGGGACCCAGTACTTC. The chain joins TRBV12-3 or TRBV12-4 to TRBJ2-5, with a tentative D call TRBD2 (6 bases). The CDR3 is 13 residues long. V lost 3 bases and J lost 7, with 12 bases in between.

The rearrangement joins TRBV5-1 to TRBJ2-3; TRBD1 is a possible D gene (8 bases). This CDR3 has 16 residues. V was shortened by 4 bases and J by 1 base, with 16 bases between the two germline ends. Germline assignment: CDR1 SGHRS and CDR2 YFSETQ. DNA for the CDR3: TGCGCCAGCAGCCAGCCGGGGGGACAGGGCACAGATACGCAGTATTTT. This gives the protein CASSQPGGQGTDTQYF.

This clonotype was found a few times. The chain uses TRBV20-1 and TRBJ2-5, with a possible D match to TRBD1 (5 bases). The germline V and J ends were trimmed by 5 bases and 5 bases, with 18 bases remaining between them. The CDR3 consists of 14 residues. From germline, CDR1 is DFQATT and CDR2 SNEGSKA (reference sequence). CDR3 residues: CSAQFPGQGETQYF. CDR3 DNA sequence: TGCAGTGCTCAGTTCCCTGGACAAGGGGAGACCCAGTACTTC.

J is TRBJ2-5 and V is TRBV9; D possibly corresponds to TRBD1 (6 bases). The CDR3 length is 15 residues. From germline, CDR1 is SGDLS and CDR2 YYNGEE. Trimming shortened V by 0 bases and J by 2 bases, and 11 bases separated the two germline ends. Here the CDR3 DNA reads TGTGCCAGCAGCGTAGTTTGGGGACAACAAGAGACCCAGTACTTC. Its protein is CASSVVWGQQETQYF.

V is TRBV28 and J is TRBJ1-3, with D perhaps TRBD1 (5 bases). The CDR3 is 15 residues long. Germline CDR1 is MDHEN and CDR2 is SYDVKM. With 3 bases removed from V and 4 bases from J, the gap between germline ends came to 13 bases. CDR3: CASSFRQGGGNTIYF. The CDR3 bases are TGTGCCAGCAGTTTTCGCCAGGGTGGAGGAAACACCATATATTTT.

The chain couples TRBV14 to TRBJ2-7; no reliable D call. CDR1 and CDR2 (germline): SGHDN, FVKESK. V was pared by 1 base and J by 3 bases, with 16 bases between. The CDR3 spans 16 residues. In nucleotides, the CDR3 is TGTGCCAGCAGCCAAGGTCAGTTGGTCCAGGTCTACGAGCAGTACTTC. Amino acid sequence: CASSQGQLVQVYEQYF.

This chain joins TRBV6-9 and TRBJ1-2, with a weak D call TRBD1 (5 bases). V lost 3 bases and J lost 6, with 14 bases in between. CDR3 length equals 14 residues. Germline values: CDR1 MNHGY, CDR2 SVAAGI. The CDR3 nucleotides read TGTGCCAGCAGTTACAAAGGAAAGACAGATGGCTACACCTTC. It yields the protein CASSYKGKTDGYTF.

This clonotype has a handful of counts. This chain joins TRBV9 and TRBJ2-5, with D possibly TRBD2 on 5 matching bases. Per the germline V gene, CDR1 is SGDLS and CDR2 is YYNGEE. With 5 bases removed from V and 3 bases from J, the gap between germline ends came to 14 bases. The CDR3 consists of 14 residues. This chain's CDR3 is CASSDGPGEETQYF. CDR3 sequence (DNA): TGTGCCAGCAGTGACGGACCCGGGGAAGAGACCCAGTACTTC.

This clonotype was counted a few times. The chain joins TRBV30 to TRBJ1-5; tentative D call: TRBD1 (5 bases). The CDR3 has 14 residues. CDR1 is GTSNPN and CDR2 is SVGIG in the germline V gene (reference sequence). V lost 1 base and J 3 bases, leaving 10 bases between the germline ends. The CDR3 DNA reads as TGTGCCTGGAGTGCTGGGGACCACAATCAGCCCCAGCATTTT. Its protein product is CAWSAGDHNQPQHF.

This chain connects TRBV29-1 to TRBJ2-7; TRBD2 agrees at 8 bases. J was trimmed by 7 bases and V by 5 bases; bases with no gene match: 13. Germline CDR1 is SQVTM and CDR2 is ANQGSEA. The CDR3 totals 14 residues. The CDR3 DNA reads TGCAGCGTTTCCGGGACCGCCACGGGGGGGGAGCAGTACTTC. Translating gives CSVSGTATGGEQYF.

This clonotype occurred many times. J is TRBJ1-2 and V is TRBV28; D gene unclear. CDR3 length: 12 amino acids. Germline assignment: CDR1 MDHEN and CDR2 SYDVKM. The V and J ends lost 4 bases and 0 bases respectively, with 3 bases between them. The CDR3 bases are TGTGCCAGCAGTTGGGCTAACTATGGCTACACCTTC. Amino acid sequence: CASSWANYGYTF.

The gene calls are TRBV7-6 and TRBJ2-1; D is possibly TRBD1 (5 bases). The CDR3 has 15 amino acids. V was shortened by 1 base and J by 6 bases, with 13 bases between the two germline ends. Per the germline V gene, CDR1 is SGHVS and CDR2 is FNYEAQ. The CDR3 region is CASSLVLGEGNEQFF. CDR3 nucleotides: TGTGCCAGCAGCTTAGTTCTAGGGGAAGGCAATGAGCAGTTCTTC.

This clonotype was recorded many times. The CDR3 DNA is TGTGCCAGCAACACAGGGGCCCCCTACGAGCAGTACTTC. It yields the protein CASNTGAPYEQYF. This chain joins TRBV11-2 and TRBJ2-7, with 7 bases matching TRBD1. V was pared by 7 bases and J by 2 bases, with 5 bases of the junction left unmatched. Germline CDR1 is SGHAT and CDR2 is FQNNGV. CDR3 length: 13 residues.

The table lists this clonotype with a few counts. In DNA form, the CDR3 reads TGTGCCAGCAGCTCTGTTCCCGGGCAGGGCGCTGAAGCTTTCTTT. Translating it yields CASSSVPGQGAEAFF. The gene calls are TRBV11-1 and TRBJ1-1; maybe TRBD1 (5 bases). CDR3 length: 15 amino acids. V was shortened by 4 bases and J by 6 bases, with 18 bases between the two germline ends. Germline CDR1 reads SGHAT; CDR2 reads FQDESV (reference sequence).

This clonotype was detected ten times or more. The chain joins TRBV9 to TRBJ1-1, with D tentatively TRBD1 (5 bases). Trimming took 0 bases from V and 5 from J, leaving 11 bases between them. This CDR3 contains 14 residues. Per germline, CDR1 SGDLS and CDR2 YYNGEE. CDR3 sequence (DNA): TGTGCCAGCAGCGTAGCTGCGGGGGAGACTGAAGCTTTCTTT. Protein sequence: CASSVAAGETEAFF.